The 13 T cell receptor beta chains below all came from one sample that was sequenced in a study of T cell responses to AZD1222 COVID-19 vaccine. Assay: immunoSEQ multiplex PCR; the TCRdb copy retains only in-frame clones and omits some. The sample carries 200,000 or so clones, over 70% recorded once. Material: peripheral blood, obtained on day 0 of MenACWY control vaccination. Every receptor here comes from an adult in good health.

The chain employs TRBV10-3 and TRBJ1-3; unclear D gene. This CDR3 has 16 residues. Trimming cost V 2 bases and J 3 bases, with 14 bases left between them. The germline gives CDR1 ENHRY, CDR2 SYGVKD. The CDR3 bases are TGTGCCATCAGTGAGGGTAGGGCTCGCGATGGAAACACCATATATTTT. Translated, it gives CAISEGRARDGNTIYF.

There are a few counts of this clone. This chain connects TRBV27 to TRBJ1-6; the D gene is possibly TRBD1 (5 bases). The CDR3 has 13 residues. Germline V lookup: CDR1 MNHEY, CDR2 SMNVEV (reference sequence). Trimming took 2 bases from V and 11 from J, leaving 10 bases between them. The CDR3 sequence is CASSLRGSTPLHF. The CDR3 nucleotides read TGTGCCAGCAGTTTAAGGGGCTCGACACCCCTCCACTTT.

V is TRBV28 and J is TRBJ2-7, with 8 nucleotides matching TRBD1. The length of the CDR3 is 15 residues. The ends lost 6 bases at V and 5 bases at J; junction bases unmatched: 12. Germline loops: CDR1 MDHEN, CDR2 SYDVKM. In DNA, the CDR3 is TGTGCCAGCAGAAGTACCGGGACAGGTATACACGAGCAGTACTTC. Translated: CASRSTGTGIHEQYF.

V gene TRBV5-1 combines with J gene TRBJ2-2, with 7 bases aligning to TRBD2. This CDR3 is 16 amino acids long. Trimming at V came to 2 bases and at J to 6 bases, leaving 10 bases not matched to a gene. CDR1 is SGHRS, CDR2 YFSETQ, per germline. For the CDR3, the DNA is TGCGCCAGCAGCTTTTCTAGCGGAAGGGGTGCCGGGGAGCTGTTTTTT. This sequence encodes CASSFSSGRGAGELFF.

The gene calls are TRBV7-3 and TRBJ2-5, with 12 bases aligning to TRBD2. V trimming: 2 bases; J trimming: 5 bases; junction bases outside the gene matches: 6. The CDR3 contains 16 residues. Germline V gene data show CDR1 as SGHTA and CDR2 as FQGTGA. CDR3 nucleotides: TGTGCCAGCAGCTTAGGGCTAGCGGGAGGGTATGAGACCCAGTACTTC. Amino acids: CASSLGLAGGYETQYF. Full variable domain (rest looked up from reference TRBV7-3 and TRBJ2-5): GAGVSQTPSNKVTEKGKYVELRCDPISGHTALYWYRQSLGQGPEFLIYFQGTGAADDSGLPNDRFFAVRPEGSVSTLKIQRTERGDSAVYLCASSLGLAGGYETQYFGPGTRLLVL.

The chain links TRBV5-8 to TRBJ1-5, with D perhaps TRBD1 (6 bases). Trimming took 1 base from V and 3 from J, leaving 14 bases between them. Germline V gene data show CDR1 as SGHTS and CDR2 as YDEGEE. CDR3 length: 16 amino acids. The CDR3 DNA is TGTGCCAGCAGCTTGAGACAGGTTCTCCCCAATCAGCCCCAGCATTTT. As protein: CASSLRQVLPNQPQHF.

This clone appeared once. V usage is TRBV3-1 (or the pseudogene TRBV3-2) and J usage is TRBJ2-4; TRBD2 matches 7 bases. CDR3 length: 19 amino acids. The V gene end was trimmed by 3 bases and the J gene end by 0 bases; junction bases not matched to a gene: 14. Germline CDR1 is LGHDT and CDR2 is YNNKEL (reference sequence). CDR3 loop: CASSQTLAGPGLAKNIQYF. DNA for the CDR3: TGTGCCAGCAGCCAGACGTTAGCGGGTCCCGGGCTAGCCAAAAACATTCAGTACTTC.

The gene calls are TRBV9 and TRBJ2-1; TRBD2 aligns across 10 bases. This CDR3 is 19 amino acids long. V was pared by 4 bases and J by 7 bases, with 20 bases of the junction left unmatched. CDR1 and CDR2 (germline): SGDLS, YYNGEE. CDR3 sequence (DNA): TGTGCCAGCAGCCCCAGTGCCCTTCAGCGGGAGGGAGCTGGAAATGAGCAGTTCTTC. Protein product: CASSPSALQREGAGNEQFF.

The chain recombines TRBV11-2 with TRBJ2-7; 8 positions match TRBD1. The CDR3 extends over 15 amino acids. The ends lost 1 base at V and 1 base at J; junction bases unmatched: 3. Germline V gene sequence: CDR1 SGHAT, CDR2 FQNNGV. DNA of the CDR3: TGTGCCAGCAGCTTAGCAGGGGGCGTATCCTACGAGCAGTACTTC. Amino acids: CASSLAGGVSYEQYF.

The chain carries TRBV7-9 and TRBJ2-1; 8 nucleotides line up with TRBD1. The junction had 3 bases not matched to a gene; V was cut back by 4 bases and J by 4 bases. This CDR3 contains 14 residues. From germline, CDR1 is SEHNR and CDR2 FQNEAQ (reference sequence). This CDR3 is CASSSDRVYNEQFF. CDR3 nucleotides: TGTGCCAGCAGCTCGGACAGGGTATACAATGAGCAGTTCTTC.

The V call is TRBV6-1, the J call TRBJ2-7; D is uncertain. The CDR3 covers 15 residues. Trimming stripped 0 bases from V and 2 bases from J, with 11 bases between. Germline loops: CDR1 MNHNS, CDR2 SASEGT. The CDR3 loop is CASSEALWQAYEQYF. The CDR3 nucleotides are TGTGCCAGCAGTGAAGCCCTTTGGCAGGCCTACGAGCAGTACTTC.

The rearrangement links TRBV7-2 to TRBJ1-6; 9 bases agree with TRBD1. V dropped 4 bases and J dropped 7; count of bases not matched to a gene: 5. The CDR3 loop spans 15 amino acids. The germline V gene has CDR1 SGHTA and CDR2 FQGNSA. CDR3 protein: CASSYMGQGNSPLHF. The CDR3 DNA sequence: TGTGCCAGCAGCTATATGGGACAGGGCAATTCACCCCTCCACTTT.

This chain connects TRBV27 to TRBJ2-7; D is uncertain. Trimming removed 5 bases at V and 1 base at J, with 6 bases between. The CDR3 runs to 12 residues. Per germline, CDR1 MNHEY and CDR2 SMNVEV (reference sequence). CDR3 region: CASSTGSYEQYF. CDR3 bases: TGTGCCAGCAGTACTGGGTCCTACGAGCAGTACTTC.